This T cell receptor beta chain is drawn from a study of shared clonotypes between healthy human individuals. Study observations and caveats: Lower generation probabilities were found for non-shared clonotypes than for those shared by all four donors.

Using immunoSEQ multiplex PCR, the repertoire was profiled, and TCRdb retains in-frame clones only, with some absent. The profile shows fewer than 350,000 clones, around nine tenths of them singletons. V lost 5 bases and J lost 4; bases outside the gene matches: 6. The germline V gene has CDR1 SQVTM and CDR2 ANQGSEA. This CDR3 comprises 13 residues. This clone occurred many times. Its specificity is unknown. Other nucleotide sequences from this sample produce the same CDR3. The receptor was derived from a man between 18 and 35 years old in good health. The V call is TRBV29-1, the J call TRBJ2-3; 7 positions agree with TRBD2. The material sequenced was memory CD8+ T cells sorted from blood. The subset denotes: CD45RO+ cells pooled with CCR7-negative TemRA cells. The CDR3 is CSVPGDYPDTQYF. The DNA of the CDR3 is TGCAGCGTTCCCGGGGACTACCCAGATACGCAGTATTTT.